The 14 T cell receptor beta chains given below trace back to one sample, sequenced in a study of control samples from healthy donors and cancer patients. Here immunoSEQ multiplex PCR was the method, and the copy in TCRdb shows in-frame clones only, minus some. The sample consists of approximately 89,000 clones, about 83% of them appearing once. Sequencing was performed on blood. The receptors here all came from a woman in her thirties or forties in good health.

For the CDR3, the DNA is TGTGCCAGCAGCCCGGGACTAGCGGGGCGTAACTCCTACAATGAGCAGTTCTTC. It yields the protein CASSPGLAGRNSYNEQFF. This chain links TRBV11-3 with TRBJ2-1; 13 bases match TRBD2. Germline values: CDR1 SGHNT, CDR2 YENEEA. This CDR3 comprises 18 residues. Trimming at V came to 5 bases and at J to 0 bases, leaving 7 bases not matched to a gene.

This chain links TRBV7-2 with TRBJ1-1; no reliable D call. The CDR3 length is 14 residues. The V end was cut by 0 bases, the J end by 4 bases, with 9 bases between. CDR1 SGHTA and CDR2 FQGNSA come from the germline V gene. DNA for the CDR3: TGTGCCAGCAGCTTAGCCTTAGGCCCCACTGAAGCTTTCTTT. It specifies CASSLALGPTEAFF.

This clone turned up a few times. This chain links TRBV19 with TRBJ2-7, with TRBD1 as a possible D gene (6 bases). Germline V CDR1 and CDR2: LNHDA, SQIVND (reference sequence). The V and J ends lost 4 bases and 2 bases respectively, with 18 bases between them. The CDR3 has 16 amino acids. CDR3 DNA sequence: TGTGCCAGTAGTAAGAAAACAGGGATTCCTGCCTACGAGCAGTACTTC. Amino acid sequence: CASSKKTGIPAYEQYF.

The J gene is TRBJ1-2, the V gene TRBV12-3 or TRBV12-4; 10 bases agree with TRBD1. Trimming at V came to 3 bases and at J to 10 bases, leaving 5 bases not matched to a gene. The CDR3 contains 13 residues. Here the CDR3 reads CASSFGTGEDYTF. The DNA of the CDR3 is TGTGCCAGCAGTTTTGGGACAGGGGAAGACTACACCTTC.

The chain joins TRBV5-5 to TRBJ2-7, with TRBD2 identical over 11 bases. V trimming: 4 bases; J trimming: 4 bases; junction bases outside the gene matches: 7. This CDR3 has 15 residues. CDR1 is SGHKS, CDR2 YYEKEE, per germline (reference sequence). CDR3 bases: TGTGCCAGCAGCCCGGGACTAGCGGTTTGGTACGAGCAGTACTTC. Translating gives CASSPGLAVWYEQYF.

This sequence joins TRBV30 and TRBJ2-7; TRBD2 matches 7 bases. Losses at the gene ends were 5 bases for V and 3 bases for J; bases not matched to a gene: 7. The CDR3 has 13 residues. The germline CDR1 and CDR2 sequences are GTSNPN and SVGIG (reference sequence). CDR3: CAWERLAGYEQYF. Here the CDR3 DNA reads TGTGCCTGGGAAAGGTTAGCGGGCTACGAGCAGTACTTC.

In its sample, this clone was seen a few times. This sequence joins TRBV10-3 and TRBJ1-5; no definite D call. The CDR3 runs 14 residues. Germline V CDR1 and CDR2: ENHRY, SYGVKD. Trimming took off 10 bases at V and 0 bases at J, with 13 bases between the two ends. The CDR3 is CATAGRSSNQPQHF. CDR3 DNA sequence: TGTGCCACGGCGGGGAGGTCTAGCAATCAGCCCCAGCATTTT.

The rearrangement links TRBV11-1 to TRBJ2-2; D gene unclear. The V gene's germline CDR1 is SGHAT and CDR2 FQDESV (reference sequence). This CDR3 has 14 residues. V was pared by 1 base and J by 7 bases, with 10 bases between. The CDR3 DNA follows: TGTGCCAGCAGCTTAGAAGGCACCATCGGGGAGCTGTTTTTT. Residues: CASSLEGTIGELFF.

The rearrangement joins TRBV6-2 or TRBV6-3 to TRBJ2-3; D unclear. V lost 6 bases to trimming and J lost 2 bases, with 15 bases between them. The CDR3 contains 15 residues. Germline loops: CDR1 MNHEY, CDR2 SVGEGT. The CDR3 protein is CASSPQKLFTDTQYF. In DNA, the CDR3 is TGTGCCAGCAGCCCCCAGAAGTTATTCACAGATACGCAGTATTTT.

This clone was recorded only once. The V call is TRBV2, the J call TRBJ1-2, with D possibly TRBD1 on 6 matching bases. The CDR3 is 15 residues long. Trimming took off 7 bases at V and 2 bases at J, with 17 bases between the two ends. The germline V gene has CDR1 SNHLY and CDR2 FYNNEI. In DNA form, the CDR3 reads TGTGCCAGCACCCGACAGGCCCTATCAAACTATGGCTACACCTTC. This encodes CASTRQALSNYGYTF.

V gene TRBV6-1 combines with J gene TRBJ1-5, with a weak D call TRBD1 (5 bases). Germline values: CDR1 MNHNS, CDR2 SASEGT. V dropped 2 bases and J dropped 10 bases, with 18 bases sitting between them. The CDR3 totals 15 residues. As DNA, the CDR3 is TGTGCCAGCAGTGAATTTACGGGGCGGATGGAACCCCAGCATTTT. Residues: CASSEFTGRMEPQHF.

The rearrangement joins TRBV25-1 to TRBJ1-1; D call uncertain. This CDR3 has 13 residues. The germline CDR1 and CDR2 sequences are MGHDK and SYGVNS. The germline V and J ends were trimmed by 7 bases and 0 bases, with 9 bases remaining between them. The CDR3 nucleotides read TGTGCCAGCACCAGAACTGTGAACACTGAAGCTTTCTTT. Protein: CASTRTVNTEAFF.

The chain combines TRBV6-5 with TRBJ1-2; 7 bases fit TRBD1. V trimming: 0 bases; J trimming: 8 bases; junction bases outside the gene matches: 6. Germline V CDR1 and CDR2: MNHEY, SVGAGI. This CDR3 is built from 14 residues. CDR3 in DNA: TGTGCCAGCAGTTACTCGACAGGGATAGGCGGCTACACCTTC. Protein product: CASSYSTGIGGYTF.

The chain joins TRBV5-1 to TRBJ1-6; 7 positions match TRBD1. The germline V gene encodes CDR1 SGHRS and CDR2 YFSETQ. V was pared by 4 bases and J by 3 bases, with 7 bases of the junction left unmatched. The CDR3 spans 16 residues. As DNA, the CDR3 is TGCGCCAGCAGCCGCTCCGGGACAGACTATAATTCACCCCTCCACTTT. It encodes CASSRSGTDYNSPLHF.